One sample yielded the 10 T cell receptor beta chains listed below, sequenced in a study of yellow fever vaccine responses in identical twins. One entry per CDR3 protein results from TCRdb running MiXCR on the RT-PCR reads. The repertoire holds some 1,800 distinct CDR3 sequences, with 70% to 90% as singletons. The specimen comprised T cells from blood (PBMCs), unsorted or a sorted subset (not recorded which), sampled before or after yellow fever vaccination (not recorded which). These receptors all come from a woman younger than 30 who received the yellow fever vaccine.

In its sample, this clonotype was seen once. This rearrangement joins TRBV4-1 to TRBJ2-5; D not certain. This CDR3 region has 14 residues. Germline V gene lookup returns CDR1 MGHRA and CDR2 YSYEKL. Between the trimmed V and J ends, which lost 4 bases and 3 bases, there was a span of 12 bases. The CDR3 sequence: CASSPLGIKETQYF. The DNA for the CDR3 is TGCGCCAGCAGCCCCCTAGGCATTAAAGAGACCCAGTACTTC.

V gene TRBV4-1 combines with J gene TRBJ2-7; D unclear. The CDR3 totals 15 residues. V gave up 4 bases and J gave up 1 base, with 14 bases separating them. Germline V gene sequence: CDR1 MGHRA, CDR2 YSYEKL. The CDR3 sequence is CASSRMDGFSYEQYF. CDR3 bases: TGCGCCAGCAGCCGCATGGACGGATTTTCCTACGAGCAGTACTTC.

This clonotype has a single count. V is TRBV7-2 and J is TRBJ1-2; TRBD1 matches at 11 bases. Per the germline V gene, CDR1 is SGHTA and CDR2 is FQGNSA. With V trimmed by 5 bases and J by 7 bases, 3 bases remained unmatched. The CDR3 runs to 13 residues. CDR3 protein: CASSIGTGGGYTF. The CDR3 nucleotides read TGTGCCAGCAGCATCGGGACAGGGGGTGGCTACACCTTC.

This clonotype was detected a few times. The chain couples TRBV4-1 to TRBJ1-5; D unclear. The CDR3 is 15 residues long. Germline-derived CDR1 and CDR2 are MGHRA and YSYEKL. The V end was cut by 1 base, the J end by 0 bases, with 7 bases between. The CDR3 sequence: CASSQARYSNQPQHF. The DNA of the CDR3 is TGCGCCAGCAGCCAAGCCAGATATAGCAATCAGCCCCAGCATTTT.

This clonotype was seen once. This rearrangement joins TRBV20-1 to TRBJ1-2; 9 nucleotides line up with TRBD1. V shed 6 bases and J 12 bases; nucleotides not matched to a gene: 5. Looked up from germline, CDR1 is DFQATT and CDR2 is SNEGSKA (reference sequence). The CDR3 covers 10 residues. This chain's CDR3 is CSAWGQGDTF. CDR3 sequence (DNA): TGCAGTGCCTGGGGACAGGGAGACACCTTC.

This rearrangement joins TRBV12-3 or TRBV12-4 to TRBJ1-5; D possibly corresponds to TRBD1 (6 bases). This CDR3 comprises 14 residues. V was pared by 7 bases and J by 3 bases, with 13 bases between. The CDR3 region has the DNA TGTGCCAGCACCGTAGGGGGGCCCAATCAGCCCCAGCATTTT. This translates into CASTVGGPNQPQHF.

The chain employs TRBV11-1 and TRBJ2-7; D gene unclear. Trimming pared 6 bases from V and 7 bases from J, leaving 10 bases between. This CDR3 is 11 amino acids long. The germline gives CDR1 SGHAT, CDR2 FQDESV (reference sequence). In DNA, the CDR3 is TGTGCCAGCAGTAACCCGGGTGAGCAGTACTTC. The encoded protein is CASSNPGEQYF.

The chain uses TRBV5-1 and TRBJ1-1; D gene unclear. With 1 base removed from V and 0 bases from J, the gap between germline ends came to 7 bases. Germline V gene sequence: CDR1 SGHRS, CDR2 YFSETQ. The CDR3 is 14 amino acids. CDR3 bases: TGCGCCAGCAGCTTGTCACCCCTGAACACTGAAGCTTTCTTT. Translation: CASSLSPLNTEAFF.

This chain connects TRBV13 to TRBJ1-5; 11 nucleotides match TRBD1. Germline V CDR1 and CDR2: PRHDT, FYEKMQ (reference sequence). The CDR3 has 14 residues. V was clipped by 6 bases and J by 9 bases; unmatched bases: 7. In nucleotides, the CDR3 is TGTGCCAGCAGATGGACAGGGGGCGCGTGGCCCCAGCATTTT. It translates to CASRWTGGAWPQHF.

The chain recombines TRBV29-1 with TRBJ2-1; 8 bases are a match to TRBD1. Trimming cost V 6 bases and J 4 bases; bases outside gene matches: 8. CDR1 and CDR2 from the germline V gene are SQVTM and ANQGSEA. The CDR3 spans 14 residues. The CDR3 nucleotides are TGCAGCGTCGACAGGGGTAGAGGGTACAATGAGCAGTTCTTC. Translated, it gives CSVDRGRGYNEQFF.